This entry is about one T cell receptor (beta chain). The data belong to a study of technical replicates of blood from a few donors. Only in-frame clones appear in the TCRdb table, and some are missing; sequencing was by immunoSEQ multiplex PCR. In the table there are 64,000 or so clones, around 88% of which are singletons. Material for sequencing was PBMCs. The sequence was obtained from a human donor in good health. Some clones in this sample may be carry-over from other donors' samples.

The CDR3: CALSGLAGGKTQYF. The CDR3 nucleotides are TGTGCCTTATCAGGACTAGCGGGGGGAAAGACCCAGTACTTC. V usage is TRBV30 and J usage is TRBJ2-5; 14 bases map to TRBD2. The germline gives CDR1 GTSNPN, CDR2 SVGIG (reference sequence). The CDR3 totals 14 residues. The trim removed 7 bases at V and 6 bases at J, leaving 7 bases unmatched. The full variable domain, with the rest looked up from reference TRBV30 and TRBJ2-5, is SQTIHQWPATLVQPVGSPLSLECTVEGTSNPNLYWYRQAAGRGLQLLFYSVGIGQISSEVPQNLSASRPQDRQFILSSKKLLLSDSGFYLCALSGLAGGKTQYFGPGTRLLVL.